This entry is about one T cell receptor beta chain. This specimen comes from a study of blood T cell repertoires in COVID-19. In the authors' workflow: From reference gene primer amplification, estimates of nucleated cell counts were derived. Method: immunoSEQ multiplex PCR; TCRdb's copy keeps in-frame clones and lacks some. The D gene and trimming were derived from the DNA, and the V and J assignments and clone size from that table. The sample yields roughly 40,000 clones, around 89% seen once. Germline assignment: CDR1 SGHRS and CDR2 YFSETQ. V gave up 4 bases and J gave up 6 bases; unmatched junction bases: 7. There are 15 residues in the CDR3.

This chain links TRBV5-1 with TRBJ1-2, with 12 bases that match TRBD1. The sequence was collected from a human donor in a cohort sampled during active COVID-19. Sequencing was carried out using peripheral blood. The chain's CDR3 is CASSDAGQGADGYTF. CDR3 nucleotides: TGCGCCAGCAGCGACGCGGGACAGGGGGCGGATGGCTACACCTTC. Combining the CDR3 with reference TRBV5-1 and TRBJ1-2 gives the whole variable domain KAGVTQTPRYLIKTRGQQVTLSCSPISGHRSVSWYQQTPGQGLQFLFEYFSETQRNKGNFPGRFSGRQFSNSRSEMNVSTLELGDSALYLCASSDAGQGADGYTFGSGTRLTVV.